This T cell receptor beta chain emerged from a study of T cell responses to AZD1222 COVID-19 vaccine. Germline lookup yields CDR1 MNHEY and CDR2 SVGAGI. The ends were cut back, 5 bases at V and 8 bases at J, with 7 bases in the middle. This CDR3 has 12 amino acids. The protocol was immunoSEQ multiplex PCR, while the TCRdb copy is restricted to in-frame clones and leaves out a portion. Here the sample spans 120,000 to 150,000 clones, about 86% being singletons. The origin of this receptor is an adult who received the AZD1222 COVID-19 vaccine. The genes are TRBV6-5 and TRBJ1-6, with D hard to call. Sequencing used peripheral blood, obtained 28 days after the second AZD1222 dose. As DNA, the CDR3 is TGTGCCAGCAGTCTTCCGGATTCACCCCTCCACTTT. This gives the protein CASSLPDSPLHF.